This T cell receptor beta chain emerged from a study of T-cell memory formation after mild COVID-19. Overall study findings and caveats: Later expanders leaned toward CD4+, whereas clones contracting from day 15 to 85 were balanced CD4/CD8.

With regard to this clonotype: No antigen is known for it.

CDR1 is SNHLY and CDR2 is FYNNEI in the germline V gene. The CDR3 runs 18 residues. V shed 1 base, J shed 0 bases, and the junction held 5 bases outside the gene matches. TCRdb re-called the 5' RACE reads with MiXCR, one entry per CDR3 protein. The sample lists more than 300,000 distinct CDR3 sequences, 12% to 15% occurring once. The sequence was collected from a man aged 18 to 30 who had mild COVID-19 (a few samples of this study predate the infection). Cell type and time point are not known. The chain couples TRBV2 to TRBJ1-6; 8 bases line up with TRBD1. The sample taken for sequencing was PBMCs or a T cell subset sorted from them (not recorded which). CDR3 bases: TGTGCCAGCAGTGAAGGGGACAGGCGTATCTCCTATAATTCACCCCTCCACTTT. This encodes CASSEGDRRISYNSPLHF.